The clone carrying this T cell receptor (beta chain) was observed a few times. CDR1 and CDR2 from the germline V gene are SGHVS and FQNEAQ. The CDR3 contains 15 residues. The V gene lost 0 bases and the J gene lost 4 bases, with 12 bases spanning the gap. TCRdb re-derived calls from the RT-PCR reads in MiXCR, one entry per CDR3 protein. Of roughly 550,000 distinct CDR3 sequences listed, under 25% are singletons. This entry comes from a study of response to subunit inactivated influenza vaccine. In addition, the sample was reused for a study of T cells expressing NK-cell markers. As that study records: As the method of synthesis, 5'RACE template switching with UMIs yielded TCR beta cDNA. Most of the eight sequenced donors tested HCMV-seropositive; one tested seronegative. Roughly 6 donors had dominant NKG2C+ clonotypes that comprised roughly 1.0-8% of their CD8+ T cells. The study left the HCMV specificity of expanded NKG2C+ T cell clones unresolved.

The source was CD4+ T cells sorted from PBMCs, collected about 13 days after vaccination. The sequence derives from a man over 45 who received an inactivated influenza vaccine. V and J are TRBV7-8 and TRBJ2-5; the D is unclear. The DNA of the CDR3 is TGTGCCAGCAGCTTAGCGGCGCTAAAGGGAGAGACCCAGTACTTC. Translated: CASSLAALKGETQYF.